Presented here are 7 T cell receptor beta chains from one specimen sequenced in a study of radiotherapy plus CTLA-4 blockade in lung cancer. The method was immunoSEQ multiplex PCR; TCRdb's version includes in-frame clones alone and lacks a portion of them. The table has about 68,000 clones, about 80% seen once. The sample consisted of peripheral blood, taken from a patient treated with radiotherapy plus ipilimumab. These receptors all come from a human donor with non-small cell lung cancer who had a complete response to radiotherapy plus ipilimumab.

The V call is TRBV11-2, the J call TRBJ2-2, with D possibly being TRBD1 or TRBD2 (5 bases each). V lost 6 bases to trimming and J lost 1 base, with 15 bases between them. The CDR3 sequence is 16 residues long. CDR1 is SGHAT and CDR2 is FQNNGV in the germline V gene. CDR3 residues: CASSPTGTVNTGELFF. The CDR3 DNA follows: TGTGCCAGCAGTCCCACCGGGACGGTGAACACCGGGGAGCTGTTTTTT.

The CDR3 region is CASSIGRGGDGELFF. Here the CDR3 DNA reads TGTGCCAGTAGTATAGGACGGGGGGGCGACGGGGAGCTGTTTTTT. The chain employs TRBV19 and TRBJ2-2; TRBD2 matches at 8 bases. The length of the CDR3 is 15 residues. Per germline, CDR1 LNHDA and CDR2 SQIVND (reference sequence). The ends lost 1 base at V and 7 bases at J; junction bases unmatched: 5.

This chain uses TRBV6-5 with TRBJ1-2; 8 nucleotides match TRBD1. V shed 6 bases and J 5 bases; nucleotides not matched to a gene: 8. CDR3 size: 14 residues. Germline-derived CDR1 and CDR2 are MNHEY and SVGAGI. CDR3 nucleotide sequence: TGTGCCAGCAGCACCGGACAGGGATTGTATGGCTACACCTTC. Protein sequence: CASSTGQGLYGYTF.

This clone came up once. The chain has TRBV7-2 and TRBJ2-1, with a weak D call TRBD2 (6 bases). Germline CDR1 reads SGHTA; CDR2 reads FQGNSA. CDR3 length: 14 residues. Trimming removed 1 base from V and 7 bases from J, with 11 bases in between. The CDR3 DNA reads as TGTGCCAGCAGCTTAGGGCGGGGTAGAAATGAGCAGTTCTTC. It yields the protein CASSLGRGRNEQFF.

This clone was counted only a few times. The gene calls are TRBV16 and TRBJ1-4; D not resolved. Between the trimmed V and J ends, which lost 0 bases and 5 bases, there was a span of 7 bases. The length of the CDR3 is 14 residues. Germline V gene lookup returns CDR1 KGHSY and CDR2 FQNENV. The CDR3 region is CASSQSVRNEKLFF. CDR3 nucleotide sequence: TGTGCCAGCAGCCAATCAGTCAGAAATGAAAAACTGTTTTTT.

The V and J genes are TRBV4-1 and TRBJ2-1; 9 bases agree with TRBD2. Germline V gene data show CDR1 as MGHRA and CDR2 as YSYEKL. V was clipped by 1 base and J by 8 bases; unmatched bases: 6. The CDR3 loop spans 15 amino acids. Here the CDR3 reads CASSQARTSVDEQFF. As DNA, the CDR3 is TGCGCCAGCAGCCAAGCCCGGACTAGCGTTGATGAGCAGTTCTTC.

The chain joins TRBV29-1 to TRBJ1-1, with D hard to call. V dropped 6 bases and J dropped 4 bases, with 12 bases sitting between them. The CDR3 is 12 residues long. CDR1 and CDR2 (germline): SQVTM, ANQGSEA. CDR3 loop: CSVRALGTEAFF. The CDR3 bases are TGCAGCGTCCGGGCCCTAGGCACTGAAGCTTTCTTT.